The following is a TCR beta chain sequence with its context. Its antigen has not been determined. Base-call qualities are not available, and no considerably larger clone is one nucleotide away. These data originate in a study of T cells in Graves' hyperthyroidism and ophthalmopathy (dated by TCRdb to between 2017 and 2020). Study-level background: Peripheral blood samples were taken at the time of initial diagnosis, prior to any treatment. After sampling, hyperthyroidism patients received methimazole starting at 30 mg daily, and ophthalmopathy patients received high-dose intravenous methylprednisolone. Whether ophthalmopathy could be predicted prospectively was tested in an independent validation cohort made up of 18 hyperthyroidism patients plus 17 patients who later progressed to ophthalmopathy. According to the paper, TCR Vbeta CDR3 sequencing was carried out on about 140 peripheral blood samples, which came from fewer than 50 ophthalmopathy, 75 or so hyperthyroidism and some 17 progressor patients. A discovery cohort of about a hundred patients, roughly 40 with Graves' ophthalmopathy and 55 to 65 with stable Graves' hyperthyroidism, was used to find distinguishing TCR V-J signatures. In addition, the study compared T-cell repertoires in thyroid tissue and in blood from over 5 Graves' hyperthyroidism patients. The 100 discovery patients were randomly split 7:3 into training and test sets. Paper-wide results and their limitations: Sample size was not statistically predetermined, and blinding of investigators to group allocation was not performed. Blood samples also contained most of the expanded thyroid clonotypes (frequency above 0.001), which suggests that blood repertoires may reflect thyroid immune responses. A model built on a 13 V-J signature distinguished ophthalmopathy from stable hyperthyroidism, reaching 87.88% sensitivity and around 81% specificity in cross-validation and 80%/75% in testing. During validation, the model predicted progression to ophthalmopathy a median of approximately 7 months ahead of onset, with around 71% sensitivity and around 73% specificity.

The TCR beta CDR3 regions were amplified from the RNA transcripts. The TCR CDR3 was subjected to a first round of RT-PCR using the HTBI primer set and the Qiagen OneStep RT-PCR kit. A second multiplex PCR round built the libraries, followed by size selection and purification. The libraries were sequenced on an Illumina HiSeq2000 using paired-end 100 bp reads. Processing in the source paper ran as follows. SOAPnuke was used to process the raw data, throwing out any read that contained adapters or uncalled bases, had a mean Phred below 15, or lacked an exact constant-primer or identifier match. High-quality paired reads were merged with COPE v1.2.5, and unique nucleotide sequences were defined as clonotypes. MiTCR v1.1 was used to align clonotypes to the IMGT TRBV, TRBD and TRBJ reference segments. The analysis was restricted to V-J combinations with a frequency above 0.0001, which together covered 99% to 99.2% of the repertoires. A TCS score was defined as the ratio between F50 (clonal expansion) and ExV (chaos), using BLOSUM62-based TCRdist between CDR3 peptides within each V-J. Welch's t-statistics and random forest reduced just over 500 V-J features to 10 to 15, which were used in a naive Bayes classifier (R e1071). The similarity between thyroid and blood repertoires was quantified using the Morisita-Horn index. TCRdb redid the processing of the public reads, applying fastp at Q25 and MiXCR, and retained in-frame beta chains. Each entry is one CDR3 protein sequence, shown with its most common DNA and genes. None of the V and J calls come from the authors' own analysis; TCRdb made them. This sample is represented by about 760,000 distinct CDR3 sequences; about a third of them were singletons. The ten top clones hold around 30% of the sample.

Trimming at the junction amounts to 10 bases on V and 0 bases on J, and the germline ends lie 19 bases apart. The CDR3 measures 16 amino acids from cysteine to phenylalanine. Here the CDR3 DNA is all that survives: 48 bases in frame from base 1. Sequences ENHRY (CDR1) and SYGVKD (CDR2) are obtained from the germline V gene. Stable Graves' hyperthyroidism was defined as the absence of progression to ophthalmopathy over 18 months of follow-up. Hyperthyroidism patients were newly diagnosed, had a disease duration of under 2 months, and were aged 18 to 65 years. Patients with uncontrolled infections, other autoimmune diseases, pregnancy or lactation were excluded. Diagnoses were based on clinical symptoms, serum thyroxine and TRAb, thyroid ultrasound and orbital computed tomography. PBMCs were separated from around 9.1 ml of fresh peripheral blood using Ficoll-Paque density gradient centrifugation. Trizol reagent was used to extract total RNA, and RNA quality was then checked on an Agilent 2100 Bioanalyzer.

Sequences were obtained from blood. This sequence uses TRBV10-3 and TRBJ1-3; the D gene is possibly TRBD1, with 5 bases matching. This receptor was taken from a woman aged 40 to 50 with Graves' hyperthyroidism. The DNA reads TGTGCCAGCAGATCGGGACGGCTACTCTCTGGAAACACCATATATTTT. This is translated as CASRSGRLLSGNTIYF.